Each of the 30 T cell receptor beta chains below was sequenced from the same sample in a study of T cell repertoires in cytomegalovirus infection. TCRdb re-derived calls from the reads in MiXCR, one entry per CDR3 protein. The table includes 150,000 to 200,000 distinct CDR3 sequences, approximately 9.6% detected once. Sequencing was done on a sample of PBMCs. All receptors derive from a human donor in good health (CMV status not recorded). Some clones in this sample may be carry-over from other donors' samples.

The chain carries TRBV28 and TRBJ1-2, with D tentatively TRBD1 (5 bases). The CDR3 runs 11 residues. Germline V gives CDR1 MDHEN, CDR2 SYDVKM. Trimming stripped 6 bases from V and 6 bases from J, with 8 bases between. The CDR3 reads CASRWGNGYTF. As DNA, the CDR3 is TGTGCCAGCAGATGGGGGAATGGCTACACCTTC.

This clonotype was seen a handful of times. The chain employs TRBV5-1 and TRBJ2-7, with D perhaps matching TRBD1 (6 bases). V lost 3 bases to trimming and J lost 9 bases, with 16 bases between them. Germline CDR1 SGHRS, CDR2 YFSETQ. The CDR3 runs 13 residues. CDR3 sequence (DNA): TGCGCCAGCAGCTCAGGCTTGACAGGAGCGCAGTACTTC. It is translated as CASSSGLTGAQYF.

This clonotype occurred a few times. The chain recombines TRBV4-2 with TRBJ1-3, with 7 bases lining up with TRBD1. The CDR3 sequence is 17 residues long. Germline V gene data show CDR1 as LGHNA and CDR2 as YNFKEQ. The V segment lost 4 bases and the J segment 3 bases; nucleotides outside the gene matches: 12. CDR3 bases: TGTGCCAGCAGCCCACTTGAAGGGGGCAGCCTTGGAAACACCATATATTTT. Translated: CASSPLEGGSLGNTIYF.

The V and J genes are TRBV12-3 or TRBV12-4 and TRBJ2-1; 8 bases are a match to TRBD2. The V gene end was trimmed by 6 bases and the J gene end by 1 base; junction bases not matched to a gene: 5. CDR3 length equals 15 residues. The CDR3 nucleotides read TGTGCCAGCAGGGCGAGCGGGGGTTCCTACAATGAGCAGTTCTTC. Amino acids: CASRASGGSYNEQFF.

This chain uses TRBV5-5 with TRBJ2-1; TRBD1 matches 10 bases. The trim removed 4 bases at V and 7 bases at J, leaving 5 bases unmatched. This CDR3 is built from 14 residues. The germline CDR1 and CDR2 sequences are SGHKS and YYEKEE (reference sequence). In nucleotides, the CDR3 is TGTGCCAGCAGCCGACAGGGGGCTGTAAATGAGCAGTTCTTC. Translating it yields CASSRQGAVNEQFF.

This clonotype was counted ten times or more. This rearrangement joins TRBV7-2 to TRBJ2-7; D unclear. The germline V gene has CDR1 SGHTA and CDR2 FQGNSA. V lost 1 base, J lost 4 bases, and 11 bases lay in between. The CDR3 is 14 amino acids. Here the CDR3 reads CASSLDLFGYEQYF. The CDR3 DNA is TGTGCCAGCAGCTTAGACCTCTTCGGTTACGAGCAGTACTTC.

In this sample, this clonotype turned up many times. J is TRBJ2-5 and V is TRBV7-2, with 7 positions matching TRBD2. Germline loops: CDR1 SGHTA, CDR2 FQGNSA. Trimming cost V 5 bases and J 10 bases; bases outside gene matches: 10. The length of the CDR3 is 13 residues. This chain's CDR3 is CASSPGGRSGQYF. The CDR3 DNA is TGTGCCAGCAGCCCCGGGGGGAGATCGGGCCAGTACTTC.

This clonotype was detected only a few times. This chain joins TRBV7-2 and TRBJ2-1; 10 bases agree with TRBD2. The CDR3 sequence is 13 residues long. The V gene end was trimmed by 5 bases and the J gene end by 10 bases; junction bases not matched to a gene: 5. Germline CDR1 and CDR2: SGHTA and FQGNSA. CDR3 DNA: TGTGCCAGCAGCCCTAGCGGGGGTTACGAGCAGTTCTTC. The encoded protein is CASSPSGGYEQFF.

The V gene is TRBV7-2, the J gene TRBJ2-1, with 10 bases fitting TRBD2. This CDR3 spans 16 amino acids. The germline V gene has CDR1 SGHTA and CDR2 FQGNSA. Trimming removed 4 bases from V and 2 bases from J; junction bases left unmatched: 5. CDR3 in amino acids: CASSSTSGVAYNEQFF. The CDR3 DNA reads as TGTGCCAGCAGCTCCACTAGCGGGGTCGCCTACAATGAGCAGTTCTTC.

This clonotype was detected ten times or more. The CDR3 spells CASSRVDTEAFF. CDR3 sequence (DNA): TGTGCCAGCTCTCGGGTGGACACTGAAGCTTTCTTT. This rearrangement joins TRBV6-1 to TRBJ1-1; D gene uncertain. V gave up 8 bases and J gave up 3 bases, with 10 bases separating them. Germline lookup yields CDR1 MNHNS and CDR2 SASEGT. The CDR3 totals 12 residues.

This clonotype showed up many times. The chain joins TRBV7-9 to TRBJ1-5, with D possibly being TRBD1 (5 bases). This CDR3 contains 14 residues. Germline V lookup: CDR1 SEHNR, CDR2 FQNEAQ (reference sequence). Trimming removed 5 bases at V and 0 bases at J, with 8 bases between. CDR3 in amino acids: CASSAQGSNQPQHF. The CDR3 nucleotides are TGTGCCAGCAGCGCGCAGGGTAGCAATCAGCCCCAGCATTTT. Combining the CDR3 with reference TRBV7-9 and TRBJ1-5 gives the whole variable domain DTGVSQNPRHKITKRGQNVTFRCDPISEHNRLYWYRQTLGQGPEFLTYFQNEAQLEKSRLLSDRFSAERPKGSFSTLEIQRTEQGDSAMYLCASSAQGSNQPQHFGDGTRLSIL.

V is TRBV20-1 and J is TRBJ2-7; 8 bases match TRBD1. Germline CDR1 reads DFQATT; CDR2 reads SNEGSKA (reference sequence). V shed 2 bases, J shed 3 bases, and the junction held 3 bases outside the gene matches. The CDR3 is 13 residues long. Here the CDR3 reads CSARPRGLYEQYF. In DNA form, the CDR3 reads TGCAGTGCTAGACCCAGGGGGCTCTACGAGCAGTACTTC.

This clonotype was counted only a few times. The chain links TRBV11-1 to TRBJ2-5; 7 bases are a match to TRBD2. This CDR3 region has 15 residues. Trimming removed 5 bases from V and 5 bases from J; junction bases left unmatched: 11. CDR1 and CDR2 (germline): SGHAT, FQDESV (reference sequence). The CDR3 nucleotides are TGTGCCAGCAGCCCCCGACTAGCCGCACTGGAGACCCAGTACTTC. It is translated as CASSPRLAALETQYF.

This clonotype was counted between two and nine times. The chain recombines TRBV20-1 with TRBJ1-5; D remains ambiguous. The V gene's germline CDR1 is DFQATT and CDR2 SNEGSKA (reference sequence). This CDR3 contains 14 residues. Trimming removed 4 bases at V and 3 bases at J, with 13 bases between. The CDR3 loop reads CSAIVLRTNQPQHF. CDR3 DNA sequence: TGCAGTGCTATCGTCCTTAGGACCAATCAGCCCCAGCATTTT.

This clonotype was detected only a few times. The V gene is TRBV20-1, the J gene TRBJ1-2; 7 positions match TRBD1. Trimming took 0 bases from V and 6 from J; bases not matched to a gene: 4. CDR3 length equals 13 residues. Germline loops: CDR1 DFQATT, CDR2 SNEGSKA (reference sequence). The CDR3 protein is CSARDRGEHGYTF. The DNA of the CDR3 is TGCAGTGCTAGAGACAGGGGGGAACATGGCTACACCTTC.

The table lists this clonotype with many counts. This rearrangement joins TRBV6-2 or TRBV6-3 to TRBJ2-3; TRBD2 matches 10 bases. Germline V gene sequence: CDR1 MNHEY, CDR2 SVGEGT. The CDR3 loop spans 15 amino acids. Trimming removed 7 bases from V and 6 bases from J; junction bases left unmatched: 10. The CDR3 nucleotides are TGTGCCAGCAAACTAGCGGGGATACTTCCGGATACGCAGTATTTT. Amino acid sequence: CASKLAGILPDTQYF.

This clonotype turned up a few times. The V call is TRBV5-6, the J call TRBJ1-2, with a tentative D call TRBD1 (6 bases). The V gene lost 2 bases and the J gene lost 3 bases, with 14 bases spanning the gap. CDR1 and CDR2 (germline): SGHDT, YYEEEE. The CDR3 sequence is 15 residues long. CDR3 amino acids: CASSFDRTPHYGYTF. Here the CDR3 DNA reads TGTGCCAGCAGCTTTGACAGGACACCGCACTATGGCTACACCTTC.

This clonotype was recorded many times. V and J are TRBV7-3 and TRBJ2-2; TRBD1 aligns across 7 bases. CDR3 length: 14 residues. V gave up 1 base and J gave up 4 bases; unmatched junction bases: 0. CDR1 SGHTA and CDR2 FQGTGA come from the germline V gene. CDR3 protein: CASSLRDSTGELFF. CDR3 bases: TGTGCCAGCAGCTTAAGGGACAGCACCGGGGAGCTGTTTTTT. Supplemented by reference TRBV7-3 and TRBJ2-2, the full variable domain reads GAGVSQTPSNKVTEKGKYVELRCDPISGHTALYWYRQSLGQGPEFLIYFQGTGAADDSGLPNDRFFAVRPEGSVSTLKIQRTERGDSAVYLCASSLRDSTGELFFGEGSRLTVL.

The gene calls are TRBV19 and TRBJ2-5, with D perhaps being TRBD1 or TRBD2 (6 bases each). Deletions cut 7 bases from V and 5 bases from J, with 14 bases between. Germline V lookup: CDR1 LNHDA, CDR2 SQIVND (reference sequence). The CDR3 has 13 residues. The CDR3 region has the DNA TGTGCCAGTACCCCAACCGGGGGCGAGACCCAGTACTTC. Amino acids: CASTPTGGETQYF.

At least ten counts were recorded for this clonotype. The chain carries TRBV19 and TRBJ1-2; no clear D gene. Germline values: CDR1 LNHDA, CDR2 SQIVND (reference sequence). The CDR3 is made up of 13 amino acids. The V end lost 6 bases, the J end lost 4 bases, and 12 bases lay between the germline ends. The CDR3 nucleotides read TGTGCCAGTAGCGAGCCGGGCGGCTATGGCTACACCTTC. Translated: CASSEPGGYGYTF.

This clonotype was recorded many times. This sequence joins TRBV7-8 and TRBJ2-5; tentatively, D is TRBD1 (6 bases). This CDR3 has 14 residues. Looked up from germline, CDR1 is SGHVS and CDR2 is FQNEAQ. Trimming took off 5 bases at V and 5 bases at J, with 15 bases between the two ends. This CDR3 is CASSIGGAPETQYF. Written as DNA, the CDR3 is TGTGCCAGCAGCATAGGGGGAGCCCCGGAGACCCAGTACTTC.

There are many counts of this clonotype. The chain carries TRBV28 and TRBJ2-1, with unresolved D. V gave up 2 bases and J gave up 8 bases, with 10 bases separating them. The germline gives CDR1 MDHEN, CDR2 SYDVKM. CDR3 length equals 13 residues. The CDR3 sequence: CASSLQPRDEQFF. The CDR3 DNA follows: TGTGCCAGCAGTTTACAGCCAAGAGATGAGCAGTTCTTC.

This chain joins TRBV20-1 and TRBJ2-1; a weak D match, TRBD2 (6 bases). Trimming took off 7 bases at V and 7 bases at J, with 14 bases between the two ends. The CDR3 consists of 12 residues. CDR1 DFQATT and CDR2 SNEGSKA come from the germline V gene (reference sequence). The CDR3 here is CSGSGVPNEQFF. The CDR3 DNA reads as TGCAGTGGGTCGGGAGTCCCTAATGAGCAGTTCTTC.

The sample holds many counts of this clonotype. The V call is TRBV7-9, the J call TRBJ2-6; tentative D call: TRBD1 (5 bases). V was trimmed by 5 bases and J by 2 bases, leaving 10 bases between them. Per germline, CDR1 SEHNR and CDR2 FQNEAQ (reference sequence). The CDR3 sequence is 15 residues long. CDR3 in DNA: TGTGCCAGCAGCCTGGACATTCCTGGGGCCAACGTCCTGACTTTC. Protein: CASSLDIPGANVLTF.

This clonotype has ten or more counts. This chain joins TRBV7-9 and TRBJ2-3; 9 nucleotides line up with TRBD2. The CDR3 sequence is 16 residues long. Germline assignment: CDR1 SEHNR and CDR2 FQNEAQ (reference sequence). With 2 bases clipped from V and 3 bases from J, the junction kept 6 bases outside the gene matches. CDR3 nucleotide sequence: TGTGCCAGCAGCTTACTGTCTAGCGGGGAGACAGATACGCAGTATTTT. Amino acids: CASSLLSSGETDTQYF.

The table lists this clonotype with many counts. The junction departs from germline at one end; a sequencing error may be responsible. This chain connects TRBV7-2 to TRBJ1-3, with no clear D. Germline CDR1 SGHTA, CDR2 FQGNSA. The CDR3 runs to 13 residues. CDR3 residues: CASSLASGNTIYF. The CDR3 coding sequence is TGTGCCAGCAGCCTAGCAAGTGGAAACACCATATATTTT.

The V gene is TRBV15, the J gene TRBJ2-1; the match to TRBD1 covers 8 bases. CDR3 length: 15 residues. The V and J ends lost 2 bases and 7 bases, in that order; junction bases with no gene match: 7. CDR1 and CDR2 from the germline V gene are LNHNV and YYDKDF (reference sequence). The CDR3 coding sequence is TGTGCCACCAGCAGATACGGGACAGGACGTAATGAGCAGTTCTTC. Protein product: CATSRYGTGRNEQFF.

This clonotype showed up just a few times. This chain links TRBV5-1 with TRBJ2-7; TRBD1 might be the D (5 bases). The V end was cut by 0 bases, the J end by 0 bases, with 10 bases between. This CDR3 comprises 15 residues. Germline V gene lookup returns CDR1 SGHRS and CDR2 YFSETQ. The DNA of the CDR3 is TGCGCCAGCAGCTTGGCCAGACAGAGCTCCTACGAGCAGTACTTC. Its translation is CASSLARQSSYEQYF.

The rearrangement links TRBV5-4 to TRBJ2-5; D remains ambiguous. This CDR3 contains 14 residues. V lost 1 base and J 2 bases, leaving 9 bases between the germline ends. CDR1 and CDR2 (germline): SGHNT, YYREEE (reference sequence). CDR3 in DNA: TGTGCCAGCAGCTTGTTGAGAGATCAAGAGACCCAGTACTTC. Translating it yields CASSLLRDQETQYF.

This clonotype has just a few counts. The V call is TRBV6-6, the J call TRBJ1-5; TRBD1 is a possible D gene (5 bases). Germline V lookup: CDR1 MNHNY, CDR2 SVGAGI (reference sequence). This CDR3 region has 16 residues. V gave up 6 bases and J gave up 0 bases, with 15 bases separating them. The CDR3 protein is CASRPHDRYSNQPQHF. The DNA of the CDR3 is TGTGCCAGCAGACCCCACGACAGATATAGCAATCAGCCCCAGCATTTT.